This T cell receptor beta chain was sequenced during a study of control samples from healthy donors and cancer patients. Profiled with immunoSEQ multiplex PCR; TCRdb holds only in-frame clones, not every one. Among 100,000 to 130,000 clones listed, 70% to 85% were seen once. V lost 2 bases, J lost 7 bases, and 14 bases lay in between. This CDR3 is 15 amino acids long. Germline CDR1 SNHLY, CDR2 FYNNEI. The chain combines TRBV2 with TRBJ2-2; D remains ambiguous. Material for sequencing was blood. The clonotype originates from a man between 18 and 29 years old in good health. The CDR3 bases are TGTGCCAGCAGTGAAACCCACTCCCTTCTCGGGGAGCTGTTTTTT. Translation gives CASSETHSLLGELFF.